This T cell receptor beta chain stems from a study of blood T cells in healthy people across ages. This clonotype was found a few times. A junction boundary mismatches the germline segment, possibly from a read error. Primed by a sample-barcoded 5' primer and a J-beta primer mix, a second PCR proceeded for about 6 to 12 cycles. TCRdb processed the 5' RACE reads anew with MiXCR; each CDR3 protein has one entry. The sample holds some 760,000 distinct CDR3 sequences, approximately 25% seen once. This same sample was also part of a study on T cells of mothers and their children. From that study: The second PCR's M1S primer added sample barcodes and 2-4 random nucleotides.

The receptor comes from a boy aged 5-17 years in good health. Sequencing was performed on blood.

As DNA, the CDR3 is TGCGCCAGCAGCCACCCTCCGGACGGGGCAGTCTTC. Translated, it gives CASSHPPDGAVF. V usage is TRBV4-1 and J usage is TRBJ2-5; the D gene could be TRBD1 or TRBD2 (5 bases each). Per germline, CDR1 MGHRA and CDR2 YSYEKL. The CDR3 loop spans 12 amino acids.